These 19 T cell receptor beta chains originate from one sample sequenced in a study of human versus mouse CDR3 diversity and MHC coevolution. TCRdb's table, derived via immunoSEQ multiplex PCR, lists solely in-frame clones and lacks some. The profile covers tens of thousands of clones, with around 94% appearing a single time and about 20% taken by the ten largest. Sequencing was done on a sample of naive CD4+ T cells from blood. The subset denotes: CD45RO-negative CD62L-positive naive CD4 T cells. These receptors originate from a person in their 60s in good health.

CDR3 region: CAISESLPATGGGTDTQYF. CDR3 DNA sequence: TGTGCCATCAGTGAGTCCCTCCCTGCGACAGGGGGAGGCACAGATACGCAGTATTTT. J is TRBJ2-3 and V is TRBV10-3; the match to TRBD1 covers 9 bases. CDR1 and CDR2 (germline): ENHRY, SYGVKD. This CDR3 region has 19 residues. V lost 0 bases to trimming and J lost 1 base; unmatched junction nucleotides: 11.

J is TRBJ2-1 and V is TRBV18, with 7 bases lining up with TRBD1. Per germline, CDR1 KGHSH and CDR2 LQKENI. V lost 3 bases and J lost 3; bases outside the gene matches: 11. This CDR3 comprises 17 residues. The CDR3 DNA sequence: TGTGCCAGCTCACCCCCAGCTGGGACAGAACGCTACAATGAGCAGTTCTTC. It translates to CASSPPAGTERYNEQFF.

The chain links TRBV6-4 to TRBJ2-1, with D perhaps matching TRBD2 (5 bases). Germline CDR1 reads MRHNA; CDR2 reads SNTAGT. Trimming shortened V by 0 bases and J by 4 bases, and 13 bases separated the two germline ends. This CDR3 region has 16 residues. The chain's CDR3 is CASSDSRPRVYNEQFF. CDR3 DNA: TGTGCCAGCAGTGACTCGCGTCCGCGGGTTTACAATGAGCAGTTCTTC.

The chain joins TRBV6-1 to TRBJ2-5; D is perhaps TRBD1 (5 bases). This CDR3 region has 15 residues. V was pared by 6 bases and J by 2 bases, with 16 bases between. Germline CDR1 reads MNHNS; CDR2 reads SASEGT. The CDR3 loop reads CASSPRAETQETQYF. Here the CDR3 DNA reads TGTGCCAGCAGCCCCAGGGCGGAGACGCAAGAGACCCAGTACTTC.

CDR3 nucleotides: TGTGCCAGCAGCTATGGGCGGGGGGATTCCAATGAGCAGTTCTTC. Translation: CASSYGRGDSNEQFF. The gene calls are TRBV11-2 and TRBJ2-1; TRBD2 aligns across 8 bases. The ends lost 4 bases at V and 6 bases at J; junction bases unmatched: 8. This CDR3 spans 15 amino acids. Per the germline V gene, CDR1 is SGHAT and CDR2 is FQNNGV. Full variable domain (remainder filled in from reference TRBV11-2 and TRBJ2-1): EAGVAQSPRYKIIEKRQSVAFWCNPISGHATLYWYQQILGQGPKLLIQFQNNGVVDDSQLPKDRFSAERLKGVDSTLKIQPAKLEDSAVYLCASSYGRGDSNEQFFGPGTRLTVL.

This sequence joins TRBV10-2 and TRBJ2-7; 8 bases align to TRBD1. This CDR3 spans 15 amino acids. The V and J ends lost 4 bases and 6 bases, in that order; junction bases with no gene match: 11. From germline, CDR1 is WSHSY and CDR2 SAAADI. The CDR3 nucleotides are TGCGCCAGCAGTGCGGGGCAGGGGGCGCGAACCGAGCAGTACTTC. Encoded protein: CASSAGQGARTEQYF.

This clone was observed a handful of times. The chain is built from TRBV5-1 and TRBJ1-1; tentatively, D is TRBD1 (5 bases). This CDR3 is 15 amino acids long. From germline, CDR1 is SGHRS and CDR2 YFSETQ. Trimming cost V 0 bases and J 1 base, with 10 bases left between them. CDR3 residues: CASSLAGGANTEAFF. The CDR3 DNA sequence: TGCGCCAGCAGCTTGGCTGGAGGGGCGAACACTGAAGCTTTCTTT.

The genes are TRBV5-1 and TRBJ1-1; 8 bases align to TRBD1. Germline CDR1 reads SGHRS; CDR2 reads YFSETQ. V lost 4 bases, J lost 5 bases, and 7 bases stayed unmatched. The CDR3 length is 14 residues. The CDR3 here is CASSPNTGGTEAFF. Written as DNA, the CDR3 is TGCGCCAGCAGCCCAAATACAGGGGGGACTGAAGCTTTCTTT.

The gene calls are TRBV27 and TRBJ1-1, with 8 nucleotides matching TRBD1. Germline CDR1 MNHEY, CDR2 SMNVEV (reference sequence). The trim removed 5 bases at V and 1 base at J, leaving 6 bases unmatched. The CDR3 has 15 residues. In DNA, the CDR3 is TGTGCCAGCAGTACAGGGACAGGCAGGAACACTGAAGCTTTCTTT. Its protein product is CASSTGTGRNTEAFF.

The gene calls are TRBV5-1 and TRBJ1-2, with D perhaps matching TRBD1 (6 bases). Germline CDR1 SGHRS, CDR2 YFSETQ. The CDR3 spans 15 residues. The V and J ends lost 4 bases and 4 bases respectively, with 17 bases between them. In nucleotides, the CDR3 is TGCGCCAGCAGCGAGTCAGGGGACCTTGGCTATGGCTACACCTTC. Translation: CASSESGDLGYGYTF.

The chain couples TRBV5-1 to TRBJ2-7, with 8 positions matching TRBD1. The length of the CDR3 is 16 residues. Germline V gene lookup returns CDR1 SGHRS and CDR2 YFSETQ. With V trimmed by 6 bases and J by 3 bases, 14 bases remained unmatched. Here the CDR3 reads CASTKGLGQGFYEQYF. The CDR3, as DNA: TGCGCCAGCACCAAAGGATTAGGACAGGGCTTCTACGAGCAGTACTTC. Using reference TRBV5-1 and TRBJ2-7 for the parts outside the CDR3, the full variable domain is KAGVTQTPRYLIKTRGQQVTLSCSPISGHRSVSWYQQTPGQGLQFLFEYFSETQRNKGNFPGRFSGRQFSNSRSEMNVSTLELGDSALYLCASTKGLGQGFYEQYFGPGTRLTVT.

In DNA form, the CDR3 reads TGTGCCAGCGGTAGGACAGGGAGCACAGATACGCAGTATTTT. Translation: CASGRTGSTDTQYF. The chain links TRBV25-1 to TRBJ2-3; 8 bases fit TRBD1. Looked up from germline, CDR1 is MGHDK and CDR2 is SYGVNS. The J segment lost 0 bases and the V segment lost 8 bases, leaving 4 bases of the junction unmatched. This CDR3 region has 14 residues.

The rearrangement joins TRBV6-5 to TRBJ1-1; 8 bases map to TRBD1. CDR3 length: 13 residues. Germline CDR1 reads MNHEY; CDR2 reads SVGAGI. With 11 bases clipped from V and 6 bases from J, the junction kept 11 bases outside the gene matches. As DNA, the CDR3 is TGTGCCGCCCGGACAGGGATCGCGCCTGAAGCTTTCTTT. This gives the protein CAARTGIAPEAFF.

This clone has just one count. This rearrangement joins TRBV12-2 to TRBJ2-7; TRBD2, the D gene given by the table, was not confirmed from the DNA. TRBV12-2 is classified as a pseudogene. This CDR3 spans 20 amino acids. CDR3 residues: CASRSVGTGQKTSGGVEQYF. The CDR3 DNA follows: TGTGCAAGTCGCTCTGTGGGCACCGGACAGAAGACTAGCGGGGGGGTGGAGCAGTACTTC.

This clone was seen just once. The rearrangement uses TRBV5-1 and TRBJ2-1; no clear D gene. The V and J ends lost 0 bases and 15 bases respectively, with 13 bases between them. Germline lookup yields CDR1 SGHRS and CDR2 YFSETQ. This CDR3 contains 12 residues. The CDR3 sequence is CASSLESTRRFF. In DNA, the CDR3 is TGCGCCAGCAGCTTGGAATCCACGAGGCGGTTCTTC.

This clone occurred a few times. The chain recombines TRBV7-2 with TRBJ1-1, with TRBD1 matching over 9 bases. J was trimmed by 3 bases and V by 0 bases; bases with no gene match: 2. CDR1 SGHTA and CDR2 FQGNSA come from the germline V gene. The CDR3 is 15 residues long. As DNA, the CDR3 is TGTGCCAGCAGCTTAGCTGGGACAGGGTACACTGAAGCTTTCTTT. Translated, it gives CASSLAGTGYTEAFF. The complete variable domain, with remaining parts taken from reference TRBV7-2 and TRBJ1-1, reads GAGVSQSPSNKVTEKGKDVELRCDPISGHTALYWYRQSLGQGLEFLIYFQGNSAPDKSGLPSDRFSAERTGGSVSTLTIQRTQQEDSAVYLCASSLAGTGYTEAFFGQGTRLTVV.

The V gene is TRBV19, the J gene TRBJ2-7; possibly TRBD1 for D (5 bases). The CDR3 loop spans 10 amino acids. The V gene's germline CDR1 is LNHDA and CDR2 SQIVND (reference sequence). Trimming took off 9 bases at V and 9 bases at J, with 12 bases between the two ends. CDR3 amino acids: CASGSGSQYF. The CDR3 DNA follows: TGTGCCAGCGGATCAGGGTCGCAGTACTTC.

The V call is TRBV5-4, the J call TRBJ2-3; TRBD1 might be the D (5 bases). Germline CDR1 SGHNT, CDR2 YYREEE (reference sequence). This CDR3 comprises 16 residues. Trimming pared 3 bases from V and 2 bases from J, leaving 16 bases between. The CDR3 is CASSSVGAVSTDTQYF. In DNA form, the CDR3 reads TGTGCCAGCAGCTCGGTAGGGGCGGTATCCACAGATACGCAGTATTTT.

The chain links TRBV7-9 to TRBJ1-1; D might be TRBD1 (5 bases). V was shortened by 6 bases and J by 4 bases, with 15 bases between the two germline ends. The CDR3 is 14 residues long. The germline V gene encodes CDR1 SEHNR and CDR2 FQNEAQ (reference sequence). In DNA form, the CDR3 reads TGTGCCAGCAGTCCGCCAGGGCTGGGCACTGAAGCTTTCTTT. It is translated as CASSPPGLGTEAFF.